This TCR beta chain was observed in a study of T cells in Graves' hyperthyroidism and ophthalmopathy. The wider study: Peripheral blood was collected at initial diagnosis, before any treatment.

This clonotype has ten or more counts. Its antigen is still unknown. Mismatch with germline at one junction end may stem from a read error. Using RNA transcripts as the source, TCR beta CDR3 regions were amplified. Researchers ran a first-round RT-PCR on the TCR CDR3 using the HTBI primer set. TCRdb re-called the multiplex PCR reads with MiXCR, one entry per CDR3 protein. Of 95,000 to 110,000 distinct CDR3 sequences listed, more than 15% are singletons. General observations from the study: In blood, most of the thyroid clonotypes expanded above 0.001 were also present.

The germline gives CDR1 DFQATT, CDR2 SNEGSKA (reference sequence). This CDR3 spans 12 amino acids. Exclusion of patients followed from uncontrolled infection, other autoimmune disease, pregnancy or lactation. Sequencing input: blood. The chain employs TRBV20-1 and TRBJ2-1; D perhaps matches TRBD2 (6 bases). The origin of this receptor is a woman aged 45-59 years with Graves' hyperthyroidism. The CDR3 sequence: CSTSKGNNEQFF. The CDR3 DNA follows: TGCAGTACTAGCAAAGGGAACAATGAGCAGTTCTTC.